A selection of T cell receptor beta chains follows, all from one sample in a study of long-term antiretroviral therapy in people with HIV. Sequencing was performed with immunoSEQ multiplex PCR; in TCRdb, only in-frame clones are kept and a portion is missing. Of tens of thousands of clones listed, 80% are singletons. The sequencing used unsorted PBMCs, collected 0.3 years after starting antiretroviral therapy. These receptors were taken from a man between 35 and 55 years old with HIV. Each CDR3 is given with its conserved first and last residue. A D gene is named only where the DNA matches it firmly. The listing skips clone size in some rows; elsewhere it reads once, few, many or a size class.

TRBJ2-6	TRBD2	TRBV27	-	CASSLAGGAGANVLTF	TGTGCCAGCAGTCTAGCGGGAGGGGCTGGGGCCAACGTCCTGACTTTC
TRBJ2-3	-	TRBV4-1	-	CATNSFGLETDTQYF	TGCGCCACCAATTCTTTCGGACTGGAAACGGATACGCAGTATTTT
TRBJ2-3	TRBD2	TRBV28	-	CASSFQLAGGLATDTQYF	TGTGCCAGCAGTTTTCAACTAGCGGGGGGGCTAGCCACAGATACGCAGTATTTT
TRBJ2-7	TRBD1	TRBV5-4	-	CASSLGTGTGRYF	TGTGCCAGCAGCTTGGGGACCGGGACAGGCCGATACTTC
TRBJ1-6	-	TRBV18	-	CASSPDRKNSPLHF	TGTGCCAGCTCACCAGACAGAAAGAATTCACCCCTCCACTTT
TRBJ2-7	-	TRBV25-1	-	CASSEFGTGEQYF	TGTGCCAGCAGTGAGTTCGGGACGGGTGAGCAGTACTTC
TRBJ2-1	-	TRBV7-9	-	CASSTGRDAGEQFF	TGTGCCAGCAGCACAGGGAGGGACGCAGGTGAGCAGTTCTTC
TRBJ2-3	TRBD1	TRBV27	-	CASSLPPRDRGVATQYF	TGTGCCAGCAGTTTACCTCCTCGGGACAGGGGTGTAGCTACGCAGTATTTT
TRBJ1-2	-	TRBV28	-	CASSLVGGRIGYTF	TGTGCCAGCAGTTTGGTCGGAGGGAGAATAGGCTACACCTTC
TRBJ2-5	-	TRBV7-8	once	CASSWGSYQETQYF	TGTGCCAGCAGCTGGGGATCGTACCAAGAGACCCAGTACTTC
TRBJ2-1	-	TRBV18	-	CASSPRLENEQFF	TGTGCCAGCTCACCCCGACTAGAAAATGAGCAGTTCTTC
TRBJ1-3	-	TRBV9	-	CASSVEPISGNTIYF	TGTGCCAGCAGCGTAGAACCAATCTCTGGAAACACCATATATTTT
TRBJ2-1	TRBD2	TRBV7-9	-	CASSLARDYHNEQFF	TGTGCCAGCAGCTTAGCCCGGGACTACCACAATGAGCAGTTCTTC
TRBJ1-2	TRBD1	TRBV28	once	CASTYSSTGGDGYTF	TGTGCCAGCACCTATTCATCGACAGGGGGCGATGGCTACACCTTC
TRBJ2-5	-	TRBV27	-	CASSLFRGLETQYF	TGTGCCAGCAGTTTATTTCGAGGATTAGAGACCCAGTACTTC
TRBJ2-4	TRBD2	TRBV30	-	CAWSTGLAVKNIQYF	TGTGCCTGGAGCACGGGACTAGCGGTCAAAAACATTCAGTACTTC
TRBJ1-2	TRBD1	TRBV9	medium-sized	CASSLRGGYTF	TGTGCCAGCAGCCTCAGGGGGGGCTACACCTTC
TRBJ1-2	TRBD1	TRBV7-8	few	CASSTTGANGYTF	TGTGCCAGCAGTACGACAGGGGCGAATGGCTACACCTTC
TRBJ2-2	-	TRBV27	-	CASHRRGRLNTGELFF	TGTGCCAGCCATAGAAGGGGTCGACTGAACACCGGGGAGCTGTTTTTT
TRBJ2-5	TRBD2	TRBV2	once	CASSEALALAGGGETQYF	TGTGCCAGCAGTGAAGCCTTAGCACTAGCGGGAGGAGGGGAGACCCAGTACTTC
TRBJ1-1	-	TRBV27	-	CASKNRVNTEAFF	TGTGCCAGCAAGAACAGGGTGAACACTGAAGCTTTCTTT
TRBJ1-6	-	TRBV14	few	CASTPEGGVSPLHF	TGTGCCAGCACCCCGGAGGGGGGGGTTTCACCCCTCCACTTT
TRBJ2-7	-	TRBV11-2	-	CASSLGTGPLLEQYF	TGTGCCAGCAGCTTAGGAACAGGCCCTCTACTCGAGCAGTACTTC
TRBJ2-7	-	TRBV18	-	CASSLLSGPQLYEQYF	TGTGCCAGCTCACTCCTGTCAGGGCCCCAACTCTACGAGCAGTACTTC
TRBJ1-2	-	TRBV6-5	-	CASSYPGRGSYGYTF	TGTGCCAGCAGTTACCCGGGGAGGGGCAGCTATGGCTACACCTTC
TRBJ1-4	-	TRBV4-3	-	CASSQETGSTNEKLFF	TGCGCCAGCAGCCAAGAGACCGGATCAACTAATGAAAAACTGTTTTTT
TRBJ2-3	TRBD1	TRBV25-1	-	CASSSGQLTDTQYF	TGTGCCAGCAGTTCGGGACAGCTCACAGATACGCAGTATTTT
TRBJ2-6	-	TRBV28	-	CASSFLGAGSGANVLTF	TGTGCCAGCAGTTTTTTGGGGGCTGGCTCTGGGGCCAACGTCCTGACTTTC
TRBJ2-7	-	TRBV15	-	CATSRVTYSYEQYF	TGTGCCACCAGCAGAGTAACGTACTCCTACGAGCAGTACTTC
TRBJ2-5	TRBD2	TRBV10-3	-	CAISGTSGIGETQYF	TGTGCCATCAGTGGGACTAGCGGGATAGGGGAGACCCAGTACTTC
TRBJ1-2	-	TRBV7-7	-	CASSFQKTRVLRPFGYTF	TGTGCTAGCAGCTTCCAAAAAACGAGGGTCCTCCGGCCTTTCGGCTACACCTTC
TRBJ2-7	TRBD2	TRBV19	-	CASSSTSGAYEQYF	TGTGCCAGTAGTAGTACTAGCGGAGCGTACGAGCAGTACTTC
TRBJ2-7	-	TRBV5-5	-	CASSFLPPEEPGEQYF	TGTGCCAGCAGCTTCTTACCACCCGAGGAGCCGGGCGAGCAGTACTTC
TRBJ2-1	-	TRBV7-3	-	CASSTGGSYNEQFF	TGTGCCAGCAGTACCGGGGGCTCCTACAATGAGCAGTTCTTC
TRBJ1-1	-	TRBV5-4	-	CASSLAGSETEAFF	TGTGCCAGCAGCTTGGCAGGGAGTGAAACTGAAGCTTTCTTT
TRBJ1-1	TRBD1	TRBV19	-	CASSPMSGTVNTEAFF	TGTGCCAGTAGCCCAATGTCCGGGACAGTGAACACTGAAGCTTTCTTT
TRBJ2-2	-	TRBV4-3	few	CASSHPPGSRPNTGELFF	TGCGCCAGCAGCCACCCCCCGGGTTCACGACCGAACACCGGGGAGCTGTTTTTT
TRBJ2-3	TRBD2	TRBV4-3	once	CASSQGLGGGGRATDTQYF	TGCGCCAGCAGCCAAGGCTTGGGAGGGGGCGGGAGGGCCACAGATACGCAGTATTTT
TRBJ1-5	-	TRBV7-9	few	CASTNAGGNQPQHF	TGTGCCAGCACTAATGCCGGGGGCAATCAGCCCCAGCATTTT
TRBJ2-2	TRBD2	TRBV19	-	CASSIQGSGGTYTGELFF	TGTGCCAGTAGTATACAGGGTAGCGGGGGGACCTACACCGGGGAGCTGTTTTTT
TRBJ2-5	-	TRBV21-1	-	CASSAGRTTFFAQYF	TGTGCCAGCAGCGCCGGTCGGACTACTTTTTTTGCCCAGTACTTC
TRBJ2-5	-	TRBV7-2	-	CASSLEWWETQYF	TGTGCCAGCAGCTTAGAATGGTGGGAGACCCAGTACTTC
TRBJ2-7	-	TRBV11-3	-	CASSLGTYEQYF	TGTGCCAGCAGCTTAGGGACCTACGAGCAGTACTTC
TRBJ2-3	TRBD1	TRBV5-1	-	CASSATGAGMYTQYF	TGCGCCAGCAGCGCGACAGGGGCTGGTATGTATACGCAGTATTTT
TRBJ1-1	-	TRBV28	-	CASSFRAGGTEAFF	TGTGCCAGCAGTTTCAGAGCTGGTGGCACTGAAGCTTTCTTT
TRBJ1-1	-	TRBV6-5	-	CASSYSNTEAFF	TGTGCCAGCAGTTACTCAAACACTGAAGCTTTCTTT
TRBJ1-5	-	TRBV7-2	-	CASSLVGGAQPQHF	TGTGCCAGCAGCTTAGTCGGGGGCGCCCAGCCCCAGCATTTT
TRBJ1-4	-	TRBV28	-	CASSILNEKLFF	TGTGCCAGCAGCATTCTGAATGAAAAACTGTTTTTT
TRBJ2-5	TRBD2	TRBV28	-	CASSFGGSVETQYF	TGTGCCAGCAGTTTTGGCGGGAGCGTAGAGACCCAGTACTTC
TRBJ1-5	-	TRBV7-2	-	CASSLERGNQPQHF	TGTGCCAGCAGCTTAGAGCGGGGTAATCAGCCCCAGCATTTT
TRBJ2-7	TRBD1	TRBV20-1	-	CSARLRTGPSF	TGCAGTGCCAGGCTCCGGACAGGGCCGAGCTTC
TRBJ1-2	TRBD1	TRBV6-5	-	CASSNRRQGDGYTF	TGTGCCAGCAGTAACAGGAGACAGGGTGACGGCTACACCTTC
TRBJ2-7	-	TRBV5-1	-	CASSDGTAGYEQYF	TGCGCCAGCAGCGACGGGACCGCCGGCTACGAGCAGTACTTC
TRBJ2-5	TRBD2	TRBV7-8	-	CASSWKRGFQETQYF	TGTGCCAGCAGCTGGAAGCGGGGGTTCCAAGAGACCCAGTACTTC